These 25 T cell receptor beta chains were sequenced from one sample in a study of post-analysis software for immune sequencing data. The TCR beta cDNA libraries contained unique molecular identifiers. TCRdb reprocessed the PCR reads via MiXCR and lists one record per CDR3 protein. Of about 620,000 distinct CDR3 sequences in the sample, around 40% were seen once. Notes on the study in general: Roughly 5 TRBV segments were significantly more frequent in patients than in controls. TRBV5-6, TRBV5-1 and TRBV20-1 were among these segments.

Their antigen targets remain unknown. Material for sequencing was blood. Receptors originate from a girl between 5 and 17 years old with multiple sclerosis.

The chain uses TRBV20-1 and TRBJ1-2; D is undetermined. Germline values: CDR1 DFQATT, CDR2 SNEGSKA (reference sequence). V was clipped by 6 bases and J by 3 bases, with 14 bases between them. The CDR3 consists of 13 residues. The CDR3 region has the DNA TGCAGTGCCGGCCGACCCGCTGACTATGGCTACACCTTC. The encoded protein is CSAGRPADYGYTF.

The gene calls are TRBV4-1 and TRBJ2-6, with 10 nucleotides matching TRBD2. The J segment lost 4 bases and the V segment lost 0 bases, leaving 9 bases of the junction unmatched. This CDR3 region has 19 residues. CDR1 and CDR2 (germline): MGHRA, YSYEKL. Here the CDR3 reads CASSQEPAGGLIGANVLTF. DNA for the CDR3: TGCGCCAGCAGCCAAGAACCAGCGGGGGGGCTTATCGGGGCCAACGTCCTGACTTTC.

The chain is built from TRBV7-9 and TRBJ2-4; TRBD2 might be the D (5 bases). Trimming took off 7 bases at V and 3 bases at J, with 10 bases between the two ends. The CDR3 loop spans 13 amino acids. Germline CDR1 and CDR2: SEHNR and FQNEAQ (reference sequence). The chain's CDR3 is CASTLALKNIQYF. In nucleotides, the CDR3 is TGTGCCAGCACCCTAGCCCTCAAAAACATTCAGTACTTC.

This rearrangement joins TRBV7-2 to TRBJ1-2, with 8 bases lining up with TRBD1. This CDR3 region has 16 residues. Germline CDR1 SGHTA, CDR2 FQGNSA. V gave up 7 bases and J gave up 0 bases; unmatched junction bases: 10. The CDR3 is CASKWTGFLSNYGYTF. CDR3 in DNA: TGTGCCAGCAAATGGACAGGGTTCCTTTCTAACTATGGCTACACCTTC. The entire variable domain, with the rest obtained from reference TRBV7-2 and TRBJ1-2, is as follows: GAGVSQSPSNKVTEKGKDVELRCDPISGHTALYWYRQSLGQGLEFLIYFQGNSAPDKSGLPSDRFSAERTGGSVSTLTIQRTQQEDSAVYLCASKWTGFLSNYGYTFGSGTRLTVV.

The V call is TRBV12-3 or TRBV12-4, the J call TRBJ1-2; 7 bases line up with TRBD1. V was clipped by 2 bases and J by 5 bases; unmatched bases: 5. The CDR3 runs to 14 residues. The CDR3, as DNA: TGTGCCAGCAGTTTAAGGGTCAGGGGGTATGGCTACACCTTC. It encodes CASSLRVRGYGYTF.

The rearrangement joins TRBV5-1 to TRBJ2-1; D not certain. The CDR3 runs 13 residues. V lost 6 bases, J lost 9 bases, and 16 bases lay in between. Germline CDR1 reads SGHRS; CDR2 reads YFSETQ. The CDR3 loop is CASKGVGPGEQFF. As DNA, the CDR3 is TGCGCCAGCAAAGGAGTCGGCCCGGGTGAGCAGTTCTTC.

The gene calls are TRBV29-1 and TRBJ1-1; 11 nucleotides align to TRBD1. Per the germline V gene, CDR1 is SQVTM and CDR2 is ANQGSEA. CDR3 length: 17 residues. The V segment lost 2 bases and the J segment 5 bases; nucleotides outside the gene matches: 13. Here the CDR3 reads CSVERWTGGGLGTEAFF. The CDR3 bases are TGCAGCGTTGAACGGTGGACAGGGGGCGGTTTGGGTACTGAAGCTTTCTTT.

This clonotype was seen a few times. The chain combines TRBV4-1 with TRBJ2-5, with 10 bases identical to TRBD2. The germline V gene has CDR1 MGHRA and CDR2 YSYEKL. Trimming removed 3 bases from V and 3 bases from J; junction bases left unmatched: 16. This CDR3 is 19 amino acids long. This CDR3 is CASSHHLGPSGGREETQYF. Written as DNA, the CDR3 is TGCGCCAGCAGCCATCACCTCGGGCCTAGCGGGGGTCGGGAAGAGACCCAGTACTTC.

The rearrangement joins TRBV7-9 to TRBJ2-3, with D possibly being TRBD2 (6 bases). The germline V gene has CDR1 SEHNR and CDR2 FQNEAQ (reference sequence). The length of the CDR3 is 15 residues. Trimming stripped 5 bases from V and 2 bases from J, with 14 bases between. In DNA form, the CDR3 reads TGTGCCAGCAGCATTACAGGAGGGACCACAGATACGCAGTATTTT. Protein product: CASSITGGTTDTQYF.

This clonotype has just a few counts. This chain joins TRBV20-1 and TRBJ1-2; 7 nucleotides match TRBD1. Germline V lookup: CDR1 DFQATT, CDR2 SNEGSKA (reference sequence). The junction had 7 bases not matched to a gene; V was cut back by 4 bases and J by 8 bases. The CDR3 spans 12 residues. The chain's CDR3 is CSAINRGEGYTF. The CDR3 coding sequence is TGCAGTGCTATCAACAGGGGTGAAGGCTACACCTTC.

This chain connects TRBV9 to TRBJ2-3; 8 bases agree with TRBD2. V gave up 0 bases and J gave up 4 bases; unmatched junction bases: 7. The CDR3 is 16 amino acids. Germline V gene data show CDR1 as SGDLS and CDR2 as YYNGEE. This CDR3 is CASSVASVGGADTQYF. CDR3 DNA: TGTGCCAGCAGCGTAGCCTCTGTCGGGGGGGCAGATACGCAGTATTTT.

The chain carries TRBV10-3 and TRBJ2-7; possibly TRBD1 or TRBD2 for D (5 bases each). V was trimmed by 4 bases and J by 0 bases, leaving 19 bases between them. CDR3 length equals 17 residues. CDR1 is ENHRY and CDR2 is SYGVKD in the germline V gene. In DNA form, the CDR3 reads TGTGCCATCAGTGGTCACCCGGGACGCATGCACTCCTACGAGCAGTACTTC. The encoded protein is CAISGHPGRMHSYEQYF.

Only a few counts were recorded for this clonotype. The chain joins TRBV5-6 to TRBJ2-7; either TRBD1 or TRBD2 may fit D (6 bases each). Germline V gene data show CDR1 as SGHDT and CDR2 as YYEEEE. This CDR3 spans 15 amino acids. V was trimmed by 0 bases and J by 5 bases, leaving 15 bases between them. The chain's CDR3 is CASSLETGGKDEQYF. In DNA, the CDR3 is TGTGCCAGCAGCTTGGAGACCGGGGGCAAAGACGAGCAGTACTTC. The entire variable domain, with the rest obtained from reference TRBV5-6 and TRBJ2-7, is as follows: DAGVTQSPTHLIKTRGQQVTLRCSPKSGHDTVSWYQQALGQGPQFIFQYYEEEERQRGNFPDRFSGHQFPNYSSELNVNALLLGDSALYLCASSLETGGKDEQYFGPGTRLTVT.

The chain combines TRBV5-6 with TRBJ1-6; D is ambiguous. The V end lost 0 bases, the J end lost 3 bases, and 4 bases lay between the germline ends. Germline V gene data show CDR1 as SGHDT and CDR2 as YYEEEE. This CDR3 has 14 amino acids. CDR3 DNA: TGTGCCAGCAGCTTGGGGGACTATAATTCACCCCTCCACTTT. Encoded protein: CASSLGDYNSPLHF.

The CDR3 loop is CSVSLQGPGAEAFF. CDR3 coding DNA: TGCAGCGTTTCGTTACAGGGGCCCGGTGCCGAAGCTTTCTTT. The rearrangement uses TRBV29-1 and TRBJ1-1, with 7 bases aligning to TRBD1. The junction had 14 bases not matched to a gene; V was cut back by 5 bases and J by 8 bases. The germline gives CDR1 SQVTM, CDR2 ANQGSEA. The CDR3 spans 14 residues.

This sequence joins TRBV25-1 and TRBJ2-1; D remains ambiguous. V was pared by 1 base and J by 5 bases, with 12 bases between. CDR1 and CDR2 (germline): MGHDK, SYGVNS. CDR3 length equals 15 residues. As DNA, the CDR3 is TGTGCCAGCAGTGAATTGTACGGACCGCACAATGAGCAGTTCTTC. The encoded protein is CASSELYGPHNEQFF.

The table lists this clonotype with a few counts. This chain links TRBV12-3 or TRBV12-4 with TRBJ2-7; a weak D match, TRBD2 (6 bases). V lost 5 bases to trimming and J lost 7 bases, with 21 bases between them. This CDR3 comprises 15 residues. CDR3: CASSVSVNPRGEQYF. CDR3 nucleotides: TGTGCCAGCAGTGTTTCGGTCAATCCCCGGGGGGAGCAGTACTTC.

This clonotype has ten or more counts. The genes are TRBV12-3 or TRBV12-4 and TRBJ2-4; 13 nucleotides align to TRBD2. This CDR3 is built from 15 residues. V lost 3 bases to trimming and J lost 13 bases; unmatched junction nucleotides: 9. Here the CDR3 reads CASSFRTSGSREQYF. The CDR3 DNA follows: TGTGCCAGCAGTTTTAGGACTAGCGGGAGTCGGGAGCAGTACTTC.

J is TRBJ2-1 and V is TRBV3-1; D gene uncertain. Deletions cut 1 base from V and 3 bases from J, with 7 bases between. Germline-derived CDR1 and CDR2 are LGHDT and YNNKEL (reference sequence). The CDR3 is 14 residues long. The CDR3 here is CASSQAGRYNEQFF. CDR3 nucleotides: TGTGCCAGCAGCCAAGCGGGCCGCTACAATGAGCAGTTCTTC.

The gene calls are TRBV30 and TRBJ2-3; unclear D gene. The ends were cut back, 2 bases at V and 0 bases at J, with 6 bases in the middle. CDR1 GTSNPN and CDR2 SVGIG come from the germline V gene (reference sequence). The CDR3 extends over 13 amino acids. CDR3 in DNA: TGTGCCTGGAGTATACTTAGCACAGATACGCAGTATTTT. It yields the protein CAWSILSTDTQYF.

The chain recombines TRBV9 with TRBJ2-1; 7 positions match TRBD2. CDR3 length equals 16 residues. Germline CDR1 is SGDLS and CDR2 is YYNGEE. Germline trimming cut 4 bases from V and 6 bases from J; bases unmatched to any gene: 13. The CDR3 DNA follows: TGTGCCAGCAGCTCCTCCCAGGGACTATATCGCAATGAGCAGTTCTTC. This sequence encodes CASSSSQGLYRNEQFF. The whole variable domain, filled in from reference TRBV9 and TRBJ2-1, reads DSGVTQTPKHLITATGQRVTLRCSPRSGDLSVYWYQQSLDQGLQFLIQYYNGEERAKGNILERFSAQQFPDLHSELNLSSLELGDSALYFCASSSSQGLYRNEQFFGPGTRLTVL.

The J gene is TRBJ2-5, the V gene TRBV3-1; 7 bases fit TRBD1. Judging by the DNA end, TRBJ2-7 fits better; the J call may be wrong. This CDR3 spans 14 amino acids. Germline values: CDR1 LGHDT, CDR2 YNNKEL (reference sequence). The CDR3 loop is CASSLGTASNEQYF. The CDR3 nucleotides read TGTGCCAGCAGCCTTGGGACAGCCTCGAACGAGCAGTACTTC.

This clonotype showed up just a few times. The rearrangement links TRBV27 to TRBJ2-7; D perhaps matches TRBD2 (6 bases). The germline V gene encodes CDR1 MNHEY and CDR2 SMNVEV (reference sequence). The CDR3 has 15 residues. Trimming stripped 2 bases from V and 4 bases from J, with 15 bases between. The CDR3: CASSLSGRARYEQYF. DNA for the CDR3: TGTGCCAGCAGTTTAAGCGGGCGGGCCAGGTACGAGCAGTACTTC.

This chain uses TRBV27 with TRBJ1-1; D not resolved. Trimming removed 4 bases at V and 4 bases at J, with 13 bases between. Germline lookup yields CDR1 MNHEY and CDR2 SMNVEV (reference sequence). The CDR3 sequence is 14 residues long. In DNA form, the CDR3 reads TGTGCCAGCAGTTCAGGTATTGTTGGCACTGAAGCTTTCTTT. Translated, it gives CASSSGIVGTEAFF.

This clonotype was seen more than once but under ten times. The chain recombines TRBV20-1 with TRBJ2-5; TRBD2 might be the D (7 bases). V shed 6 bases and J shed 0 bases, with 23 bases lying between them. This CDR3 has 17 amino acids. Germline CDR1 is DFQATT and CDR2 is SNEGSKA (reference sequence). CDR3 nucleotides: TGCAGTGCAACAGGGAAGGTGTCTAGCGGCAACCAAGAGACCCAGTACTTC. Its protein product is CSATGKVSSGNQETQYF.